A selection of T cell receptor beta chains follows, all from one sample in a study of pediatric ulcerative colitis. The protocol was immunoSEQ multiplex PCR, while the TCRdb copy is restricted to in-frame clones and leaves out a portion. The table lists 30,000 to 35,000 clones, about three quarters of them singletons, with 0.85% to 1.3% in the top ten. Sequencing was performed on gut tissue. These receptors came from a boy aged 5-17 years with mild ulcerative colitis. Both conserved end residues are part of each CDR3. Only some rows state a clone size, as once, few, many or a class for expanded clones.

. | TRBV5-1 | CASSFLPGTEAYEQYF
. | TRBV7-6 | CASSLAGPPGRYNEQFF
. | TRBV5-1 | CASSAGVGGPGYTF
. | TRBV6-1 | CASRGGVQPQHF
. | TRBV5-1 | CASSFPGGDTEAFF
. | TRBV9 | CASSVGTEYGYTF
. | TRBV12-5 | CASGSRLSYEQYF
. | TRBV5-6 | CASSLDVRLTEAFF
few | TRBV7-9 | CASSLSPYEQYF
. | TRBV10-3 | CAIQTGGTYNEQFF
. | TRBV7-9 | CASSGGRVFGPYGYTF
. | TRBV5-1 | CASSLGGDNSPLHF
. | TRBV15 | CATSREPGLKAEAFF
. | TRBV11-3 | CASSRAGGPRNEQFF
. | TRBV5-8 | CASSLRGNTGELFF
. | TRBV7-7 | CASSGSGENNEQFF
once | TRBV7-6 | CASSLGARGPSGNTIYF
. | TRBV30 | CAWRQGRVEQYF
. | TRBV7-8 | CASSSRASGQGSYEQYF
. | TRBV6-1 | CASTRDLRETQYF
. | TRBV13 | CASSRGDSYEQYF
. | TRBV7-6 | CASSYGGRNEKLFF
. | TRBV4-2 | CASSQGLETGNTIYF
. | TRBV13 | CASSPTVGGQQYF
few | TRBV7-3 | CASSLAGGTDTQYF
. | TRBV21-1 | CASSKESSMNTEAFF
. | TRBV25-1 | CASSEKGADNSPLHF
. | TRBV27 | CASSSRQGRSPETQYF
. | TRBV10-2 | CASSPKGDEQYF
. | TRBV5-1 | CASSFTGLHGYTF
. | TRBV19 | CASSISGGRGRDTQYF
. | TRBV13 | CASSWGGALKTEAFF